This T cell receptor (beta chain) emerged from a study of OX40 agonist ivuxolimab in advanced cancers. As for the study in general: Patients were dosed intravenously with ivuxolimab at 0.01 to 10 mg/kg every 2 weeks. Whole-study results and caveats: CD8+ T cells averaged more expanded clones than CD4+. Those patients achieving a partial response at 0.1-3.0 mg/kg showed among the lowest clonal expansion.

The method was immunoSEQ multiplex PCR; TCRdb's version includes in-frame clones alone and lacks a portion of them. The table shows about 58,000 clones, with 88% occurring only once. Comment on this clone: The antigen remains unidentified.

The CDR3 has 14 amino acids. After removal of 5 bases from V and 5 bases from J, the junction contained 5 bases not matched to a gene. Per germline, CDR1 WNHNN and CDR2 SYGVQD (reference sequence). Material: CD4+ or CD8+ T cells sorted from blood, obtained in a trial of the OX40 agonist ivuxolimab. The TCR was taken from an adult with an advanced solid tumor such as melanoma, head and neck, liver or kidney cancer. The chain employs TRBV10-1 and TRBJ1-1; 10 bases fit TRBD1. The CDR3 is CASSQDRGRTEAFF. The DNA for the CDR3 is TGCGCCAGCAGTCAGGACAGGGGGAGGACTGAAGCTTTCTTT.